This TCR beta chain was captured by sequencing in a study of T cells in Graves' hyperthyroidism and ophthalmopathy. Study-wide findings and caveats: Ophthalmopathy was distinguished from stable hyperthyroidism by 13 V-J signatures. Most clonotypes expanded in the thyroid (above 0.001) were also present in blood.

This clonotype was recorded many times. No antigen is known for it. Orbital computed tomography, thyroid ultrasound, serum thyroxine and TRAb, and clinical symptoms together informed the diagnoses. The CDR3 regions of TCR beta were amplified from RNA transcripts. A set of HTBI primers served as the primers for a first-round RT-PCR of the TCR CDR3. TCRdb reprocessed the multiplex PCR reads via MiXCR and lists one record per CDR3 protein. The table lists hundreds of thousands of distinct CDR3 sequences, over 12% of them singletons. The CDR3 is 14 amino acids. Trimming pared 5 bases from V and 8 bases from J, leaving 17 bases between. CDR1 and CDR2 (germline): MNHNS, SASEGT.

This clonotype originated in a man aged 18 to 29 with Graves' ophthalmopathy. The chain combines TRBV6-1 with TRBJ2-3; perhaps D is TRBD1 or TRBD2 (5 bases each). The sample comprised blood. The CDR3 sequence: CASSTRDPPRTQYF. The CDR3 DNA follows: TGTGCCAGCAGTACCCGGGACCCTCCCCGTACGCAGTATTTT.